This record covers a single TCR beta chain. The target antigen is unknown. The sample belongs to a study of OX40 agonist ivuxolimab in advanced cancers. Study details: Dose-escalation subjects each had hepatocellular carcinoma, melanoma, renal cell or head and neck cancer. Three patients responded partially, comprising one with hepatocellular carcinoma and two with cutaneous melanoma.

Trimming took 5 bases from V and 0 from J, leaving 11 bases between them. Per the germline V gene, CDR1 is MNHEY and CDR2 is SVGAGI. The CDR3 is 15 residues long. Enrollment shut out patients with autoimmune disease history or systemic immunosuppression. Assay used: immunoSEQ multiplex PCR; TCRdb lists only in-frame clones, some missing. This repertoire shows roughly 77,000 clones, just under 95% found once; its top ten account for 9.5% to 12%. Broader study findings: At 0.1 to 3.0 mg/kg, clonal expansion of CD4+ and CD8+ blood T cells had occurred by week 6.

The input for sequencing was CD4+ or CD8+ T cells sorted from blood, taken in a trial of the OX40 agonist ivuxolimab. This TCR was recovered from an adult with an advanced solid tumor such as melanoma, head and neck, liver or kidney cancer. The chain is built from TRBV6-5 and TRBJ2-1; D might be TRBD2 (5 bases). The CDR3, as DNA: TGTGCCAGCAGTCAGGACTTCTCCTCCTACAATGAGCAGTTCTTC. This gives the protein CASSQDFSSYNEQFF.